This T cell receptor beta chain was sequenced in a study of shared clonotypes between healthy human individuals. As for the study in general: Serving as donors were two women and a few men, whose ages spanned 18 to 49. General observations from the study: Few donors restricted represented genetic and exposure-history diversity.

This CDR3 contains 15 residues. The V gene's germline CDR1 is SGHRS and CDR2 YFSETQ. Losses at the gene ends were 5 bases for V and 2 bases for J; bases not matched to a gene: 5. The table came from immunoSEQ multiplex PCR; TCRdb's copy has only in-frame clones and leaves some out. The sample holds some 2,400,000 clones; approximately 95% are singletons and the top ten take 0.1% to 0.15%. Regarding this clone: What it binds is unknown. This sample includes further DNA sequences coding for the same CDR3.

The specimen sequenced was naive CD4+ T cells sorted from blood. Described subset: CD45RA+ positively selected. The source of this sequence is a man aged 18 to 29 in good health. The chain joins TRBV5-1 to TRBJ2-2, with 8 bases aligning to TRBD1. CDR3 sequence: CASSVDRANTGELFF. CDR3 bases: TGCGCCAGCAGTGTGGACAGGGCCAACACCGGGGAGCTGTTTTTT. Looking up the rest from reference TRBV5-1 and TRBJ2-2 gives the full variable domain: KAGVTQTPRYLIKTRGQQVTLSCSPISGHRSVSWYQQTPGQGLQFLFEYFSETQRNKGNFPGRFSGRQFSNSRSEMNVSTLELGDSALYLCASSVDRANTGELFFGEGSRLTVL.